These T cell receptor beta chains were read from a single sample in a study of T cell responses to AZD1222 COVID-19 vaccine. The method was immunoSEQ multiplex PCR; TCRdb's version includes in-frame clones alone and lacks a portion of them. The data show approximately 100,000 clones, with about 86% seen just once and 1.2% to 1.5% held by the top ten. The input for sequencing was peripheral blood, taken on day 0 of AZD1222 vaccination. These receptors originate from an adult in good health. CDR3s include the opening cysteine and the closing phenylalanine or tryptophan. The order of the fields is V gene, clone size, CDR3 length, CDR3 protein. Clone sizes are given selectively: once, few, many, or a class where the clone is expanded.

>TRBV19|.|17
CASSPRTGAVANYGYTF
>TRBV28|.|15
CASRLRQTYQETQYF
>TRBV12-5|.|12
CASGRDNQPQHF
>TRBV6-1|.|16
CASSGIWGQLNQPQHF
>TRBV10-3|.|15
CAISGDPAENTEAFF
>TRBV11-2|.|14
CASSSIQGGEKLFF
>TRBV30|few|14
CAWSVWKPGYGYTF
>TRBV28|.|12
CASSKWTGGQYF
>TRBV6-2/TRBV6-3|.|17
CASSSPGRYRANYGYTF
>TRBV18|.|15
CASSPGTGGHNEQFF
>TRBV6-2/TRBV6-3|.|15
CASSYNPGQVGGYTF
>TRBV5-1|.|15
CASSTGQGVTGELFF
>TRBV7-2|once|17
CASSPGQGYYASYEQYF
>TRBV27|.|15
CASRPGTLAKNIQYF
>TRBV27|.|16
CASSPQVEPRGETQYF
>TRBV12-5|.|13
CASLADSTDTQYF
>TRBV28|.|15
CASSRTPSGNNEQFF
>TRBV27|.|14
CASSRDGGNYGYTF
>TRBV7-2|.|15
CASSLTSGSNQPQHF
>TRBV4-1|.|17
CASSHPPGLRRRQPQHF
>TRBV28|.|18
CASSPEDRGIRGDTEAFF
>TRBV5-8|.|15
CASSPGSGSTDTQYF
>TRBV19|.|14
CASSMEGAVDEQFF
>TRBV25-1|.|15
CASSVGGVGANVLTF
>TRBV7-8|.|14
CASSFGGRIDEQFF
>TRBV28|.|15
CASSATGGFNEKLFF
>TRBV20-1|.|13
CSASYAGPYEQYF
>TRBV7-9|once|17
CASSKVTGTKDNSPLHF
>TRBV6-5|.|15
CASENRQGSNQPQHF
>TRBV4-2|.|15
CASSRTDRGLAEAFF
>TRBV3-1/TRBV3-2|.|13
CASSLRDRNTIYF
>TRBV7-2|.|14
CASSSFDRVSEAFF
>TRBV27|.|18
CASTWKTSDPTRGNEQYF
>TRBV30|.|13
CAWSELGNSPLHF
>TRBV28|.|15
CATHVGSTGNYEQYF
>TRBV10-3|.|16
CAISRLAGGGTDTQYF
>TRBV19|.|14
CASSFRGLDTEAFF
>TRBV11-3|.|14
CASSPGPSTNEQFF
>TRBV28|.|13
CASSLWGGTEAFF
>TRBV6-1|once|14
CASSEGPSYNEQFF
>TRBV11-1|.|16
CASSLGDLRAYNEQFF
>TRBV19|few|15
CASSPTGGKNSPLHF
>TRBV10-3|.|16
CAISECTRCWGYEQYF
>TRBV27|.|13
CASRKQEYTEAFF
>TRBV28|.|9
CASGREQYF
>TRBV11-2|.|16
CASSSGTSGRANEQFF